These 4 T cell receptor beta chains share one sample of origin, sequenced in a study of T cell repertoires in cytomegalovirus infection. TCRdb reanalysed the reads using MiXCR and keeps one entry per CDR3 protein. Among about 450,000 distinct CDR3 sequences listed, roughly 30% were seen once. Input material: PBMCs. The origin of the receptors is a human donor in good health (CMV status not recorded). Some clones in this sample may be carry-over from other donors' samples.

The chain employs TRBV2 and TRBJ2-1, with TRBD2 as a possible D gene (6 bases). This CDR3 region has 13 residues. V was cut by 2 bases and J by 16 bases, with 18 bases left in between. Germline assignment: CDR1 SNHLY and CDR2 FYNNEI. CDR3 region: CASSELPTSLHFF. The CDR3, as DNA: TGTGCCAGCAGTGAACTCCCGACTAGTCTGCATTTCTTC.

This clonotype was seen a few times. The chain recombines TRBV6-2 or TRBV6-3 with TRBJ2-1, with TRBD1 identical over 8 bases. After removal of 4 bases from V and 9 bases from J, the junction contained 8 bases not matched to a gene. CDR3 size: 14 residues. In germline, CDR1 is MNHEY, CDR2 SVGEGT. The CDR3 loop is CASSSWDRIFEQFF. The CDR3 coding sequence is TGTGCCAGCAGTTCTTGGGACAGGATCTTTGAGCAGTTCTTC.

This clonotype came up many times. V gene TRBV7-8 combines with J gene TRBJ2-2, with D maybe TRBD2 (5 bases). Trimming cost V 4 bases and J 3 bases, with 12 bases left between them. The germline V gene encodes CDR1 SGHVS and CDR2 FQNEAQ. The CDR3 is 15 residues long. Written as DNA, the CDR3 is TGTGCCAGCAGCTGGAGGCAGGATTACACCGGGGAGCTGTTTTTT. It yields the protein CASSWRQDYTGELFF. Full variable domain (remainder filled in from reference TRBV7-8 and TRBJ2-2): GAGVSQSPRYKVAKRGQDVALRCDPISGHVSLFWYQQALGQGPEFLTYFQNEAQLDKSGLPSDRFFAERPEGSVSTLKIQRTQQEDSAVYLCASSWRQDYTGELFFGEGSRLTVL.

A word on this clonotype: Lacking the conserved final phenylalanine or tryptophan, this CDR3 likely reflects a read error. The chain uses TRBV7-9 and TRBJ2-1; D might be TRBD2 (6 bases). The CDR3 loop spans 15 amino acids. V was shortened by 6 bases and J by 1 base, with 13 bases between the two germline ends. The germline V gene encodes CDR1 SEHNR and CDR2 FQNEAQ (reference sequence). The CDR3 protein is CASRYTGGSYNEQFL. As DNA, the CDR3 is TGTGCCAGCAGATACACCGGGGGTTCCTACAATGAGCAGTTCTTA.